The 10 T cell receptor beta chains given below trace back to one sample, sequenced in a study of tumor-infiltrating lymphocytes in primary liver carcinoma (dated by TCRdb to about 2017). Without any cell sorting, total RNA and DNA were co-extracted from about 20-30 mg of bulk tissue using the AllPrep DNA/RNA mini kit. The reads were generated on an Illumina HiSeq 2500. Starting from about 500 ng total RNA, TCRbeta-specific cDNA was produced by reverse transcription with a constant-region primer and ProtoScript II reverse transcriptase. Three nested multiplex PCR rounds, following a slightly modified ARM-PCR procedure, were used to build the TCRbeta libraries. Multiplex TRBV1-TRBV30 forward primers and a Cbeta reverse primer were used in the first two PCR rounds, each of which was run for around 10 cycles. In TCRdb, the public reads were trimmed at Q25 with fastp and aligned with MiXCR, with productive beta chains retained. Entries are consolidated by CDR3 protein sequence, retaining the most common genes and DNA. Here the sample has approximately 22,000 distinct CDR3 sequences; around 72% occur a single time. The ten largest account for over 35% of the sample.

Sequenced material: liver tumor tissue from sampling region 1. This specimen's cell subset or site label, per the study, means: tumor region T1, superior pole. The receptors shown here come from a man aged 35 to 55 with primary liver carcinoma and hepatitis B virus infection.

The chain recombines TRBV28 with TRBJ1-1, with 8 bases that match TRBD1. The CDR3 is 14 amino acids. Per germline, CDR1 MDHEN and CDR2 SYDVKM. With 11 bases clipped from V and 13 bases from J, the junction kept 21 bases outside the gene matches. The CDR3 DNA sequence: TGTGCCCACAAATCCAGGGGGCGCAACACTAAAGTTTTCTTT. As protein: CAHKSRGRNTKVFF.

For this clonotype: A much bigger clone sits one base away, suggesting this may be a read error. V is TRBV18 and J is TRBJ2-3, with 9 bases identical to TRBD1. Looked up from germline, CDR1 is KGHSH and CDR2 is LQKENI. The CDR3 runs to 15 residues. With V trimmed by 4 bases and J by 3 bases, 5 bases remained unmatched. The CDR3 here is CASSLRGQGTDTQYF. CDR3 bases: TGTGCCAGCTCACTACGGGGACAGGGAACAGATACGCAGTATTTT.

As concerns this clonotype: The germline gene is not matched at one end of the junction; a read error may be the cause. The chain combines TRBV14 with TRBJ2-3, with 13 nucleotides matching TRBD2. The CDR3 spans 18 residues. Looked up from germline, CDR1 is SGHDN and CDR2 is FVKESK. This CDR3 is CASNQGSGTSGNTDTQYF. CDR3 bases: TGTGCCAGCAACCAAGGGTCCGGGACTAGCGGGAACACAGATACGCAGTATTTT.

Worth noting for this clonotype: As the CDR3 is not closed by the conserved phenylalanine or tryptophan, this likely results from a read error. The gene calls are TRBV11-2 and TRBJ2-1, with D unclear. The CDR3 totals 14 residues. The germline V gene has CDR1 SGHAT and CDR2 FQNNGV. Deletions cut 2 bases from V and 13 bases from J, with 18 bases between. CDR3 in DNA: TGTGCCAGCAGCTTATACCGGCTAGTTAGTGGACAGTTCCTC. Translation: CASSLYRLVSGQFL.

Remarks on this clonotype: An end of the junction does not agree with germline; a read error may underlie this. This chain joins TRBV13 and TRBJ2-5; TRBD2 agrees at 10 bases. The V gene's germline CDR1 is PRHDT and CDR2 FYEKMQ (reference sequence). The CDR3 runs 20 residues. The CDR3 protein is CASSSAPGTSVEVVEETQYF. The CDR3 DNA reads TGTGCCAGCAGCTCCGCTCCCGGGACTAGCGTAGAGGTTGTGGAAGAGACCCAGTACTTT.

A note on this clonotype: The germline gene is not matched at one end of the junction; a read error may be the cause. The rearrangement uses TRBV11-2 and TRBJ2-7; 8 nucleotides agree with TRBD2. The CDR3 loop spans 14 amino acids. Germline CDR1 SGHAT, CDR2 FQNNGV. The chain's CDR3 is CASSFAASGYDQYF. CDR3 nucleotide sequence: TGTGCCAGCAGCTTCGCAGCTAGCGGGTACGATCAGTACTTC.

In regard to this clonotype: Mismatch with germline at one junction end may stem from a read error. The chain employs TRBV7-8 and TRBJ1-2; 8 bases match TRBD1. The germline gives CDR1 SGHVS, CDR2 FQNEAQ. The CDR3 spans 15 residues. CDR3 in amino acids: CANSLARAGGGGHTF. As DNA, the CDR3 is TGTGCCAACAGCTTAGCGCGAGCAGGGGGCGGAGGCCACACCTTC.

By sample fraction, this clonotype is medium-sized. The chain is built from TRBV7-8 and TRBJ2-4; tentative D call: TRBD2 (5 bases). Looked up from germline, CDR1 is SGHVS and CDR2 is FQNEAQ. V was shortened by 1 base and J by 11 bases, with 21 bases between the two germline ends. CDR3 length equals 16 residues. CDR3 sequence reads: CASSLEASRADYVQYF. CDR3 bases: TGTGCCAGCAGCTTAGAGGCTAGCCGGGCGGATTACGTTCAGTACTTC.

Regarding this clonotype: A read error may be the cause here, since a much bigger clone is one base away. The CDR3 ends on some other residue instead of the conserved phenylalanine or tryptophan, so this is likely a read error. V is TRBV2 and J is TRBJ2-1; D call uncertain. The CDR3 length is 14 residues. V shed 4 bases and J shed 7 bases, with 14 bases lying between them. The germline gives CDR1 SNHLY, CDR2 FYNNEI. As DNA, the CDR3 is TGTGCCAGCAGTGGTATAGTAAATTTGAATGAGCAGTTCATC. This translates into CASSGIVNLNEQFI.

For this clonotype: Lacking the conserved final phenylalanine or tryptophan, this CDR3 likely reflects a read error. The DNA is left out, because the CDR3 cannot be placed on it with certainty; the CDR3 is given as TCRdb lists it. This chain links TRBV4-3 with TRBJ2-7; TRBD2, the D gene given by the table, was not confirmed from the DNA. The germline V gene encodes CDR1 LGHNA and CDR2 YSLEER. Counting both end residues, the CDR3 totals 15 amino acids. The CDR3: CARSQDRETPYERYL.